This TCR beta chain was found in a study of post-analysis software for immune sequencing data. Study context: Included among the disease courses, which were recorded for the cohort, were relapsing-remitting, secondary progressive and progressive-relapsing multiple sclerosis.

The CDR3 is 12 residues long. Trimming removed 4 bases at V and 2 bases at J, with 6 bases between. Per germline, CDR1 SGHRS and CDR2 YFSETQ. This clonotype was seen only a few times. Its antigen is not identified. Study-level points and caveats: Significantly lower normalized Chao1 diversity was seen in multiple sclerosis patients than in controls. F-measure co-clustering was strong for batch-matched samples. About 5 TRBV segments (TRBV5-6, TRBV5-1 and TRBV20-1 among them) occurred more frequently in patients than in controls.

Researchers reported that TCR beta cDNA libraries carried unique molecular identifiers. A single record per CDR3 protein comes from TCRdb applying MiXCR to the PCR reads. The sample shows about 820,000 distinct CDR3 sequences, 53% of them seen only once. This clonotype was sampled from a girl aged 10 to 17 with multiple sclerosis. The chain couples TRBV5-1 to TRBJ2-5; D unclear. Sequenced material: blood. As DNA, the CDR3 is TGCGCCAGCAGCGCCCAACAAGAGACCCAGTACTTC. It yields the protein CASSAQQETQYF. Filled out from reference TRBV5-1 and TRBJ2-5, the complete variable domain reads KAGVTQTPRYLIKTRGQQVTLSCSPISGHRSVSWYQQTPGQGLQFLFEYFSETQRNKGNFPGRFSGRQFSNSRSEMNVSTLELGDSALYLCASSAQQETQYFGPGTRLLVL.